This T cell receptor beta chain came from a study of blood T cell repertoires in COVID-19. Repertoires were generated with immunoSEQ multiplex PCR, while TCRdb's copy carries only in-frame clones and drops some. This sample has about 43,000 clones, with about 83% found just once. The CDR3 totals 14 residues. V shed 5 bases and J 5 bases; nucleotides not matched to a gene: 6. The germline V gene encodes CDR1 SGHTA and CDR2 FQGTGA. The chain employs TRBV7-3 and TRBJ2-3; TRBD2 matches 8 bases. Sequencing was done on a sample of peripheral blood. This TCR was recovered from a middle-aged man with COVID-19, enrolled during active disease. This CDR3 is CASSTGLAGDTQYF. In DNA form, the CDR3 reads TGTGCCAGCAGCACGGGGCTAGCGGGAGATACGCAGTATTTT.